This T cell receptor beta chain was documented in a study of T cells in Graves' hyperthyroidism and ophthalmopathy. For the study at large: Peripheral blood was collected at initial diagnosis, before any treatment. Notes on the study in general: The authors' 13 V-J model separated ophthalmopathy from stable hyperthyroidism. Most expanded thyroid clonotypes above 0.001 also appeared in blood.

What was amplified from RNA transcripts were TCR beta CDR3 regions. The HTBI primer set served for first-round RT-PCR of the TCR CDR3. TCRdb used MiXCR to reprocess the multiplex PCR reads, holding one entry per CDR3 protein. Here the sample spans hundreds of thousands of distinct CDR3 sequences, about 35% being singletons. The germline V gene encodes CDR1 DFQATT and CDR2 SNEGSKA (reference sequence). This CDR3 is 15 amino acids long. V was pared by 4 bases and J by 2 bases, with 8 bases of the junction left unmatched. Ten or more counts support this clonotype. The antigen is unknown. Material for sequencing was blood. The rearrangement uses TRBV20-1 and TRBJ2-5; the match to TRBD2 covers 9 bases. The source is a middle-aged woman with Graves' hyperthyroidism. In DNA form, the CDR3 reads TGCAGTGCTATGGGGCTAGCGGGGCTACAAGAGACCCAGTACTTC. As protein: CSAMGLAGLQETQYF.